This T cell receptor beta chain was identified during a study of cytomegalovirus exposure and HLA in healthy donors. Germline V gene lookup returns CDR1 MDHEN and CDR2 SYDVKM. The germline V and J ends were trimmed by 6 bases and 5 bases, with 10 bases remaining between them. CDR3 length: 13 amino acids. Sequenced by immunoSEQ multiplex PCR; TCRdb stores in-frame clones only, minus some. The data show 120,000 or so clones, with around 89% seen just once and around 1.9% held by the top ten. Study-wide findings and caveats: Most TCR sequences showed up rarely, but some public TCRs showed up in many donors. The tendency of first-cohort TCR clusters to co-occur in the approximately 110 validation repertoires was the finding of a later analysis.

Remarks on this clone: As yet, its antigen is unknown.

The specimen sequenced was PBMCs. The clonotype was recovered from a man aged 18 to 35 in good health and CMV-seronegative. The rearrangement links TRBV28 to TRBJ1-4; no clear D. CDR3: CASRRGSNEKLFF. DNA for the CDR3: TGTGCCAGCAGGCGAGGGTCGAATGAAAAACTGTTTTTT.